The 21 T cell receptor beta chains listed next were all sequenced from one sample in a study of T cell responses to AZD1222 COVID-19 vaccine. Using immunoSEQ multiplex PCR, the repertoire was profiled, and TCRdb retains in-frame clones only, with some absent. The sample has 90,000 to 150,000 clones; approximately 84% are singletons. Material: peripheral blood, obtained on day 0 of AZD1222 vaccination. These receptors were taken from an adult in good health.

The chain recombines TRBV24-1 with TRBJ2-7; the D gene is possibly TRBD2 (6 bases). V lost 3 bases to trimming and J lost 9 bases, with 14 bases between them. CDR1 and CDR2 (germline): KGHDR, SFDVKD. This CDR3 is built from 13 residues. The CDR3 here is CATSDRTAGRQYF. CDR3 bases: TGTGCCACCAGTGATAGGACGGCGGGGAGGCAGTACTTC.

V is TRBV6-5 and J is TRBJ2-7; D is possibly TRBD1 (5 bases). This CDR3 has 15 residues. Germline CDR1 MNHEY, CDR2 SVGAGI. Trimming took off 4 bases at V and 0 bases at J, with 13 bases between the two ends. CDR3 amino acids: CASSFDSAYSYEQYF. DNA for the CDR3: TGTGCCAGCAGTTTTGACAGTGCCTACTCCTACGAGCAGTACTTC.

J is TRBJ2-7 and V is TRBV6-5; the D gene could be TRBD1 or TRBD2 (6 bases each). CDR3 length: 16 amino acids. V was pared by 2 bases and J by 0 bases, with 14 bases between. Germline CDR1 reads MNHEY; CDR2 reads SVGAGI. The CDR3 sequence: CASSYAPGASSYEQYF. The CDR3 DNA reads as TGTGCCAGCAGTTACGCCCCGGGGGCTAGCTCCTACGAGCAGTACTTC.

V gene TRBV27 combines with J gene TRBJ2-2, with D tentatively TRBD1 or TRBD2 (5 bases each). The CDR3 has 14 residues. Germline V CDR1 and CDR2: MNHEY, SMNVEV (reference sequence). Trimming removed 2 bases at V and 4 bases at J, with 8 bases between. CDR3 sequence reads: CASSLGTATGELFF. DNA for the CDR3: TGTGCCAGCAGTTTAGGGACGGCCACCGGGGAGCTGTTTTTT.

The chain employs TRBV19 and TRBJ2-2, with TRBD1 matching 7 bases. The ends lost 4 bases at V and 4 bases at J; junction bases unmatched: 3. The CDR3 has 14 residues. CDR1 and CDR2 (germline): LNHDA, SQIVND (reference sequence). The CDR3 is CASSKGASTGELFF. The CDR3, as DNA: TGTGCCAGTAGTAAGGGGGCTAGCACCGGGGAGCTGTTTTTT. Complete variable domain (other parts from reference TRBV19 and TRBJ2-2): DGGITQSPKYLFRKEGQNVTLSCEQNLNHDAMYWYRQDPGQGLRLIYYSQIVNDFQKGDIAEGYSVSREKKESFPLTVTSAQKNPTAFYLCASSKGASTGELFFGEGSRLTVL.

V gene TRBV7-2 combines with J gene TRBJ2-1; 9 bases line up with TRBD1. Germline trimming cut 5 bases from V and 2 bases from J; bases unmatched to any gene: 7. The CDR3 has 16 residues. In germline, CDR1 is SGHTA, CDR2 FQGNSA. CDR3 region: CASSQGQGLAYNEQFF. DNA of the CDR3: TGTGCCAGCAGCCAAGGACAGGGGCTGGCCTACAATGAGCAGTTCTTC.

The chain uses TRBV23-1 and TRBJ2-3, with D hard to call. TRBV23-1 is an ORF for which the function is uncertain. The CDR3 covers 15 residues. V was cut by 3 bases and J by 1 base, with 11 bases left in between. CDR3 coding DNA: TGCGCCAGCAGTCAGGGTGGGGTACGCACAGATACGCAGTATTTT. This sequence encodes CASSQGGVRTDTQYF.

The chain recombines TRBV19 with TRBJ2-7; D is perhaps TRBD1 (6 bases). This CDR3 region has 16 residues. Per the germline V gene, CDR1 is LNHDA and CDR2 is SQIVND (reference sequence). V lost 2 bases, J lost 6 bases, and 20 bases lay in between. The CDR3 nucleotides read TGTGCCAGTAGTATAACGGAGGCAGGGGCTACCCGCGAGCAGTACTTC. Its translation is CASSITEAGATREQYF.

The table lists this clone with a few counts. The chain employs TRBV6-5 and TRBJ1-3; D unclear. The V and J ends lost 6 bases and 3 bases respectively, with 9 bases between them. The CDR3 consists of 13 residues. Germline values: CDR1 MNHEY, CDR2 SVGAGI. CDR3 sequence reads: CASSPPVGNTIYF. DNA of the CDR3: TGTGCCAGCAGCCCACCGGTTGGAAACACCATATATTTT.

This clone has just a few counts. The genes are TRBV9 and TRBJ1-3; TRBD1 matches at 8 bases. This CDR3 spans 14 amino acids. CDR1 SGDLS and CDR2 YYNGEE come from the germline V gene. The trim removed 4 bases at V and 4 bases at J, leaving 4 bases unmatched. As DNA, the CDR3 is TGTGCCAGCAGCTACCGGACAGGGGGAAACACCATATATTTT. Translated: CASSYRTGGNTIYF.

This chain uses TRBV24-1 with TRBJ2-1; 13 nucleotides match TRBD2. Unmatched junction bases numbered 7, after V lost 4 bases and J lost 8 bases. CDR1 and CDR2 from the germline V gene are KGHDR and SFDVKD. CDR3 length: 16 residues. CDR3: CATSDPTSGGAYEQFF. CDR3 sequence (DNA): TGTGCCACCAGTGACCCTACTAGCGGGGGGGCCTATGAGCAGTTCTTC.

This clone was counted once. The chain combines TRBV5-1 with TRBJ1-2, with TRBD1 matching 7 bases. From germline, CDR1 is SGHRS and CDR2 YFSETQ. Trimming cost V 0 bases and J 6 bases; bases outside gene matches: 2. The CDR3 spans 13 residues. DNA of the CDR3: TGCGCCAGCAGCTTGGGACAGGGAAATGGCTACACCTTC. Protein: CASSLGQGNGYTF.

The chain employs TRBV7-2 and TRBJ1-2; TRBD1 agrees at 7 bases. Looked up from germline, CDR1 is SGHTA and CDR2 is FQGNSA. This CDR3 has 16 residues. The V segment lost 5 bases and the J segment 0 bases; nucleotides outside the gene matches: 9. The CDR3 here is CASSPGGTVSNYGYTF. The CDR3 bases are TGTGCCAGCAGCCCAGGGGGGACAGTTTCTAACTATGGCTACACCTTC.

The chain has TRBV6-4 and TRBJ2-1; tentative D call: TRBD2 (6 bases). There are 11 residues in the CDR3. Germline V gives CDR1 MRHNA, CDR2 SNTAGT. Trimming removed 8 bases from V and 8 bases from J, with 10 bases in between. This chain's CDR3 is CASGGAYEQFF. For the CDR3, the DNA is TGTGCCAGCGGCGGGGCATATGAGCAGTTCTTC.

V gene TRBV7-2 combines with J gene TRBJ2-7; 7 bases are a match to TRBD1. The J segment lost 1 base and the V segment lost 3 bases, leaving 3 bases of the junction unmatched. Germline assignment: CDR1 SGHTA and CDR2 FQGNSA. CDR3 length equals 14 residues. In DNA form, the CDR3 reads TGTGCCAGCAGCTTGGGCAGGGGGTCCTACGAGCAGTACTTC. It specifies CASSLGRGSYEQYF.

The chain couples TRBV7-2 to TRBJ2-7; 10 positions match TRBD1. Germline lookup yields CDR1 SGHTA and CDR2 FQGNSA. This CDR3 contains 13 residues. With V trimmed by 6 bases and J by 6 bases, 5 bases remained unmatched. CDR3 DNA: TGTGCCAGCAGATGGGACAGGGGTTCCGAGCAGTACTTC. It is translated as CASRWDRGSEQYF.

This clone was seen a handful of times. J is TRBJ1-2 and V is TRBV5-1, with D tentatively TRBD1 (5 bases). V was cut by 0 bases and J by 3 bases, with 12 bases left in between. The germline V gene has CDR1 SGHRS and CDR2 YFSETQ. The CDR3 covers 15 residues. Written as DNA, the CDR3 is TGCGCCAGCAGCTTGGGAGTGGTCAGGGACTATGGCTACACCTTC. It specifies CASSLGVVRDYGYTF.

The rearrangement joins TRBV28 to TRBJ1-5; D gene unclear. The germline gives CDR1 MDHEN, CDR2 SYDVKM. Trimming stripped 1 base from V and 7 bases from J, with 8 bases between. The CDR3 has 13 residues. The CDR3, as DNA: TGTGCCAGCAGTTTATCGTTAGGACAGCCCCAGCATTTT. Its protein is CASSLSLGQPQHF.

The chain carries TRBV5-4 and TRBJ1-2; unclear D gene. CDR3 length: 15 residues. V lost 2 bases, J lost 4 bases, and 15 bases lay in between. Germline CDR1 is SGHNT and CDR2 is YYREEE (reference sequence). CDR3 amino acids: CASSLIPQRLYGYTF. In DNA form, the CDR3 reads TGTGCCAGCAGCTTAATCCCACAGCGCCTCTATGGCTACACCTTC.

CDR3 DNA sequence: TGTGCCAGCTTGGGGCTGGATAATGAAAAACTGTTTTTT. Translated: CASLGLDNEKLFF. The chain has TRBV6-5 and TRBJ1-4, with TRBD1 as a possible D gene (5 bases). The V end was cut by 8 bases, the J end by 4 bases, with 11 bases between. The CDR3 has 13 amino acids. Germline V lookup: CDR1 MNHEY, CDR2 SVGAGI.

J is TRBJ2-7 and V is TRBV5-1; 8 nucleotides match TRBD1. Germline CDR1 SGHRS, CDR2 YFSETQ. CDR3 length equals 14 residues. With V trimmed by 3 bases and J by 4 bases, 6 bases remained unmatched. The CDR3 DNA reads TGCGCCAGCAGCTCGGACAGGGTCTTATACGAGCAGTACTTC. This codes for CASSSDRVLYEQYF.